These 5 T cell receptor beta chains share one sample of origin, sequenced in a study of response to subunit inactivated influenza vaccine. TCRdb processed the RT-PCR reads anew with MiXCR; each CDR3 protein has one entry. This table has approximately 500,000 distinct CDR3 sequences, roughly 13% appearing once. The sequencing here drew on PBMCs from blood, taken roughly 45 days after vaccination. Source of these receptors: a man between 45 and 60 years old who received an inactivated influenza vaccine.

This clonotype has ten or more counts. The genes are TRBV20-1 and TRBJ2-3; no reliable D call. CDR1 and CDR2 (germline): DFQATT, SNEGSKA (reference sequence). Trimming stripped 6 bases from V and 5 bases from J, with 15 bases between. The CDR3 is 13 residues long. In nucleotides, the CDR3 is TGCAGTGCAATCGCTACCATGGGAGATACGCAGTATTTT. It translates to CSAIATMGDTQYF.

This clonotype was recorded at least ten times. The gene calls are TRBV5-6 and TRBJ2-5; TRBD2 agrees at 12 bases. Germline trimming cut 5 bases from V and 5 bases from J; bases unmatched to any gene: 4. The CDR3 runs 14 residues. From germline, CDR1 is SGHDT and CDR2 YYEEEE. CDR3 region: CASSTGTSGETQYF. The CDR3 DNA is TGTGCCAGCAGTACCGGGACTAGCGGGGAGACCCAGTACTTC.

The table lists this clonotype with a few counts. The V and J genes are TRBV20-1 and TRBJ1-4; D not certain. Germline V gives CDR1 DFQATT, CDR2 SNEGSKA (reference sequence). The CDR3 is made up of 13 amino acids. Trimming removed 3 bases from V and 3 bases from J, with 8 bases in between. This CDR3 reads CSARGGPNEKLFF. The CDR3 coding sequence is TGCAGTGCTAGGGGTGGTCCTAATGAAAAACTGTTTTTT.

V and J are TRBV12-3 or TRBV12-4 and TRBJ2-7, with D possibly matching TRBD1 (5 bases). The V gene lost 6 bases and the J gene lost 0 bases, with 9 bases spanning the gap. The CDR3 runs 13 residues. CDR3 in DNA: TGTGCCAGCAGCCGCGGACACTCCTACGAGCAGTACTTC. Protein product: CASSRGHSYEQYF.

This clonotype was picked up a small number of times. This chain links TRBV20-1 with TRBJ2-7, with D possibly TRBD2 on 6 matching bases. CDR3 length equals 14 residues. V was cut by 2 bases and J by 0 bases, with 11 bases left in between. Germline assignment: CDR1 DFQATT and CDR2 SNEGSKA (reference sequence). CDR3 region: CSARYGGSSYEQYF. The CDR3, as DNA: TGCAGTGCTAGATATGGGGGGAGCTCCTACGAGCAGTACTTC.